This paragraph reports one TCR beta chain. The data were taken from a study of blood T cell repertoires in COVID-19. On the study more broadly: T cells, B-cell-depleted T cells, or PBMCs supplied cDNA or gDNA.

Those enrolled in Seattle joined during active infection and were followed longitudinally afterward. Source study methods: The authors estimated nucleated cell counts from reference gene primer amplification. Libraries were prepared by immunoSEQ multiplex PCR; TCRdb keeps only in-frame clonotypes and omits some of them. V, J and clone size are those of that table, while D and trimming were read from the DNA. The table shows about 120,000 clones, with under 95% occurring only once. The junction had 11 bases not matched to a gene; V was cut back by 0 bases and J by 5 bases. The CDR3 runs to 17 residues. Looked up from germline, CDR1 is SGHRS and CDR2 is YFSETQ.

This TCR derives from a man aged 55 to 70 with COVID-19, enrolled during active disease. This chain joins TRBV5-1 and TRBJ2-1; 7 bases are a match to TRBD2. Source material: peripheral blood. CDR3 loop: CASSLGGTTGGDNEQFF. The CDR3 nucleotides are TGCGCCAGCAGCTTGGGGGGTACAACGGGAGGAGACAATGAGCAGTTCTTC.